The clone carrying this TCR beta chain was observed many times. By two-round multiplex PCR, the TCR beta CDR3 was amplified from genomic DNA. Primers targeting each individual TRBV and TRBJ gene were applied in first-round PCR. Via MiXCR, TCRdb re-called the multiplex PCR reads, giving one row per CDR3 protein. In the table there are tens of thousands of distinct CDR3 sequences, 35% to 55% of which are singletons. The CDR3 extends over 15 amino acids. V lost 6 bases and J 0 bases, leaving 12 bases between the germline ends. Germline CDR1 reads MNHNS; CDR2 reads SASEGT. The sample comes from a study of prognosis after radiotherapy for stage I lung cancer.

Sequenced material: PBMCs, taken before or after stereotactic body radiation therapy (not recorded which). J is TRBJ1-5 and V is TRBV6-1; tentatively, D is TRBD1 (5 bases). The receptor was derived from a donor over 45 with non-small cell lung cancer. The CDR3 here is CASSASGVSNQPQHF. DNA for the CDR3: TGTGCCAGCAGCGCGTCGGGGGTTAGCAATCAGCCCCAGCATTTT.